These 5 T cell receptor beta chains were sequenced from one sample in a study of T cell clonality in common variable immunodeficiency. Assay used: immunoSEQ multiplex PCR; TCRdb lists only in-frame clones, some missing. The sample shows tens of thousands of clones, none of them appearing just once. The sample taken for sequencing was peripheral blood mononuclear cells. The receptors come from a person aged 18 to 75 in good health.

This clone was seen many times. Coverage ceases 3 residues before the CDR3 finishes, and the germline J gene fills in the end. The V call is TRBV19, the J call TRBJ1-3; TRBD1 agrees at 8 bases. Germline V lookup: CDR1 LNHDA, CDR2 SQIVND (reference sequence). The CDR3 length is 15 residues. The trim removed 5 bases at V and 2 bases at J, leaving 5 bases unmatched. The CDR3 sequence: CASSSTGDPGNTIYF. The DNA read from the CDR3 is TGTGCCAGTAGTTCGACAGGGGATCCTGGAAACACC.

This clone was detected ten times or more. The CDR3 end falls 3 residues outside the read, so it is completed with the germline J gene. V gene TRBV5-4 combines with J gene TRBJ2-6; no firm D call. The V gene's germline CDR1 is SGHNT and CDR2 YYREEE (reference sequence). The CDR3 totals 15 residues. V lost 2 bases and J 1 base, leaving 7 bases between the germline ends. The DNA read from the CDR3 is TGTGCCAGCAGCTTTGGGCAGTCTGGGGCCAACGTC. Translated: CASSFGQSGANV. In full, the CDR3 is CASSFGQSGANVLTF.

This clone was picked up many times. The CDR3 extends 3 residues past the end of the read, so its final part is completed from the germline J gene. This sequence joins TRBV28 and TRBJ1-4, with D perhaps matching TRBD1 (5 bases). The CDR3 is 17 amino acids. Germline CDR1 is MDHEN and CDR2 is SYDVKM. V lost 6 bases and J lost 7, with 24 bases in between. The covered CDR3 bases are TGTGCCAGCAGGGCCGGAACAGGTAGATACCCGAGTGAAAAA. This gives the protein CASRAGTGRYPSEK. The full CDR3 is CASRAGTGRYPSEKLFF.

This clone came up many times. The CDR3 is cut off 3 residues early in the read; its end comes from the germline J gene. V usage is TRBV18 and J usage is TRBJ2-3; 10 nucleotides agree with TRBD2. In germline, CDR1 is KGHSH, CDR2 LQKENI. The CDR3 consists of 16 residues. The trim removed 3 bases at V and 2 bases at J, leaving 5 bases unmatched. The CDR3 bases that were read are TGTGCCAGCTCACCGGGTCTAGCGGGAGTCACAGATACG. Translating gives CASSPGLAGVTDT. From start to end, the CDR3 is CASSPGLAGVTDTQYF.

This clone was recorded many times. The read comes to an end 3 residues before the CDR3 does, leaving the germline J gene to fill in the end. The chain carries TRBV3-1 (or the pseudogene TRBV3-2) and TRBJ1-5; 8 bases agree with TRBD1. This CDR3 is built from 14 residues. Germline V CDR1 and CDR2: LGHDT, YNNKEL (reference sequence). Unmatched junction bases numbered 9, after V lost 7 bases and J lost 7 bases. The CDR3 DNA, read in part, is TGTGCCAGCAACCTAATCCAGGGGGCCCAGCCC. Its translation: CASNLIQGAQP. The full CDR3 is CASNLIQGAQPQHF.